The present entry profiles one TCR beta chain with its context. No antigen is known for it. Treatment specified: roughly 11-day PBMC culture with coronavirus spike peptide pools or control peptides (ViraFEST assay). Oncomine TCR Beta short-read sequencing was applied to DNA from cultured CD4+ T cells. One entry per CDR3 protein, called by TCRdb with MiXCR from the PCR reads. The sample has 9,000 to 13,000 distinct CDR3 sequences; roughly 40% are singletons. The data belong to a study of vaccination and CD4 T cells after COVID-19. The germline CDR1 and CDR2 sequences are DFQATT and SNEGSKA (reference sequence). CDR3 length: 14 residues. V gave up 3 bases and J gave up 5 bases; unmatched junction bases: 7.

This chain uses TRBV20-1 with TRBJ2-5; 9 nucleotides agree with TRBD2. Sequenced here: CD4+ T cells from blood, cultured in vitro, sampled after SARS-CoV-2 vaccination. The source is a human donor who had recovered from COVID-19. In nucleotides, the CDR3 is TGCAGTGCTAGCCGGCGGGAGGGGGGGGAGACCCAGTACTTC. Its translation: CSASRREGGETQYF.